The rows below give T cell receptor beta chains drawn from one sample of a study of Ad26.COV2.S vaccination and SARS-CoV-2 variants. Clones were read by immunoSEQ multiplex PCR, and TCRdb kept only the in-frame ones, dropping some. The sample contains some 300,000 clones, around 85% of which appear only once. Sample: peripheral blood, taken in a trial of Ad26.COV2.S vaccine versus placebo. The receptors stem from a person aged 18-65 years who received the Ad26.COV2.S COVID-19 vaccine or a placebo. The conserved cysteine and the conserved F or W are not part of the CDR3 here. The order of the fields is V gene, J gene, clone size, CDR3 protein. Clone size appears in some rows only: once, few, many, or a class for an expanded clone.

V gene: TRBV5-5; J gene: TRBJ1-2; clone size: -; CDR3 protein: ASSWTRDSAGT
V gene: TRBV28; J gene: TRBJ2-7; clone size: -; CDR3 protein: ASSFRQGGPYEQY
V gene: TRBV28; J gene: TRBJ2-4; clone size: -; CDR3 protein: ASRPGGTGKNIQY
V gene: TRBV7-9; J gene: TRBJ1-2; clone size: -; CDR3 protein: ASSLGDSSNYGYT
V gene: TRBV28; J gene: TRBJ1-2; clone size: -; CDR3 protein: ASSSNYGYT
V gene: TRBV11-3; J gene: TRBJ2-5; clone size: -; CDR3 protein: ASSRPPAIRVSSETQY
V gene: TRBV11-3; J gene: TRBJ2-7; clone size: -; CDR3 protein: ASSFRDEQY
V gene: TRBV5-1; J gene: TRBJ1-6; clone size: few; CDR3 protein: ASTSGTPNNNSPLH
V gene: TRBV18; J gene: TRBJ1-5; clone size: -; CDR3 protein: ASSPLDSGNQPQH
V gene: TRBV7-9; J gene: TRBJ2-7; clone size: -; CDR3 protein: ASSLVSQAYEQY
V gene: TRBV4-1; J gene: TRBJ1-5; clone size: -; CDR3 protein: ASSQDRGRGLVQPQH
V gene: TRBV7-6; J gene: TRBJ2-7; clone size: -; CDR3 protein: ASSLGTTDFYEQY
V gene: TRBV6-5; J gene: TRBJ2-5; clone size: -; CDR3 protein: ASSSRQVRETQY
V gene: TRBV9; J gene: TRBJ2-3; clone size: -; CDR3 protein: ASSVRPYTDTQY
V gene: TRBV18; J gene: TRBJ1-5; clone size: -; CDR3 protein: ASSPPVEGLTDQPQH
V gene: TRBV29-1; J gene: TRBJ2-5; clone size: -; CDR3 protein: SVEWGARETQY
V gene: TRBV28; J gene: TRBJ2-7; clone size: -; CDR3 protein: ASRTGLGAYEQY
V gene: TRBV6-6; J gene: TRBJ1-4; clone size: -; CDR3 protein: ASSYRDRPPLKLF
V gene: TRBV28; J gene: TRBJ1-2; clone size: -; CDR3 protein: ASSRRTLRGYT
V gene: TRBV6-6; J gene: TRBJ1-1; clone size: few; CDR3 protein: ASSYSTLRIWGAF
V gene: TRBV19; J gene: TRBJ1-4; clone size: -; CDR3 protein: ASSIQTGLGEKLF
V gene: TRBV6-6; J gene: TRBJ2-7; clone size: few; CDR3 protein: ASSPRTYEQY
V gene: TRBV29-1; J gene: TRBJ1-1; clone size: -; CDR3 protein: SVAGSNTEAF
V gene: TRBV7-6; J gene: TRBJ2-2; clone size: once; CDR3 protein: ASSSRSGGSNTGELF
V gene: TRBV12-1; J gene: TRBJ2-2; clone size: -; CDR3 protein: ASSSGAGRRTGELF
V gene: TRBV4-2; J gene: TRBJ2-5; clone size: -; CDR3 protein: ASSQVGGSGLETQY
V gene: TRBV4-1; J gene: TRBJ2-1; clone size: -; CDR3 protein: ASSQVIAGLNNEQF
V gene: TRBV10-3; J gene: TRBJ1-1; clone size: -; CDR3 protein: AISDRVSNTEAF
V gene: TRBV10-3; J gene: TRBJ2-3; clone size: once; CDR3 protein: AIRGETQGYAQY
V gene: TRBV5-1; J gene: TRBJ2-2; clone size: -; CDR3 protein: ASSPTGTSGANTGELF
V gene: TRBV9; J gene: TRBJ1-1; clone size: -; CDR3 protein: ASSPRDMNTEAF
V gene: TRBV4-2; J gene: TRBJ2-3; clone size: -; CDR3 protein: ASSQASQNPQY
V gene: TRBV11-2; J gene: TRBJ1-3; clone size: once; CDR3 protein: ASSLTAGQGTSGNTIY
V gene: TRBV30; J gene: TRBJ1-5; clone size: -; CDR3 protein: AWSVGVSSNQPQH
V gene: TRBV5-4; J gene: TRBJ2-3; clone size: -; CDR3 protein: ASSLIGQGLTDTQY
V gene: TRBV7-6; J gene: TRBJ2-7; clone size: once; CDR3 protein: ASSLRVAGNEQY
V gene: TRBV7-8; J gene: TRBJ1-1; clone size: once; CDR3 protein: ASSLRRDTEAF
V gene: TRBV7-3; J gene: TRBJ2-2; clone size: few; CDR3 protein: ASSPTNTGELF
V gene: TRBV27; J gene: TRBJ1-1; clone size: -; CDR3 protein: ASTSGGGGTEAF
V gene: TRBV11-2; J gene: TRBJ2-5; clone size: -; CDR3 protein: ASSLQGLAGTQETQY
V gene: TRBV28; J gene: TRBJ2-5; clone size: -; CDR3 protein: ASSLRMGRPQETQY
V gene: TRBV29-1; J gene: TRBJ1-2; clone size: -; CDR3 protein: SARRDYGYT
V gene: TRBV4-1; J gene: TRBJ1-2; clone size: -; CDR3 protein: ASSQDLGGNYGYT
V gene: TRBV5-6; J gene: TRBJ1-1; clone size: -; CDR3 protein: ASSFVGEAF
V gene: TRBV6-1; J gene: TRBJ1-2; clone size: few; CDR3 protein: ASSEGEGTSGYT
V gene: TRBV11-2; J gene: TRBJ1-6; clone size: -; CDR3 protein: ASSLIHSSYNSPLH
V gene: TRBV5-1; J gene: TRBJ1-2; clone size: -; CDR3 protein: ASSKEGEIDYGYT
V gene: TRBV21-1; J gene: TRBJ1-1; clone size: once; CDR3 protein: ASRRVKGPTEAF
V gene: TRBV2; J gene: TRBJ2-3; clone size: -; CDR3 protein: ASRDDTDTQY
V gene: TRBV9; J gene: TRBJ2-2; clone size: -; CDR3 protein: ASSPRPSGELF
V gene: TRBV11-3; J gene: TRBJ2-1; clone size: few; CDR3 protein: ASSLAGGSYNEQF